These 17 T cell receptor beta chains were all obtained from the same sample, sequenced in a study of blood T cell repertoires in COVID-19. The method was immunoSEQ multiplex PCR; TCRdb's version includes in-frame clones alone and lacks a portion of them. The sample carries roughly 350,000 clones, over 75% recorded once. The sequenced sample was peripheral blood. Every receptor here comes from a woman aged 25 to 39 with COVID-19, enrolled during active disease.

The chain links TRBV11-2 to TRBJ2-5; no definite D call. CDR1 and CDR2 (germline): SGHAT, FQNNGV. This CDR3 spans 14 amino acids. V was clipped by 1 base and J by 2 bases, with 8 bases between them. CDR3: CASSLGQTQETQYF. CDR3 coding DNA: TGTGCCAGCAGCTTAGGGCAGACTCAAGAGACCCAGTACTTC.

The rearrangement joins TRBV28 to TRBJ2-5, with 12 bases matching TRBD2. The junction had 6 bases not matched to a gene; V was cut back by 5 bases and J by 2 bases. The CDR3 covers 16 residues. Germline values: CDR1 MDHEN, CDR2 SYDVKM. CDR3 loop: CASSQRTSGAQETQYF. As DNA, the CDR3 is TGTGCCAGCAGTCAAAGGACTAGCGGGGCTCAAGAGACCCAGTACTTC.

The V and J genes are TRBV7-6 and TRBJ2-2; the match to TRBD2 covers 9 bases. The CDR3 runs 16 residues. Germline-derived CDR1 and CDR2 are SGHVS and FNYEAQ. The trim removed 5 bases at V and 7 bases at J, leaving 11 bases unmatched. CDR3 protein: CASSPFSGRSFGELFF. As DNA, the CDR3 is TGTGCCAGCAGCCCGTTTAGCGGGAGAAGTTTCGGGGAGCTGTTTTTT.

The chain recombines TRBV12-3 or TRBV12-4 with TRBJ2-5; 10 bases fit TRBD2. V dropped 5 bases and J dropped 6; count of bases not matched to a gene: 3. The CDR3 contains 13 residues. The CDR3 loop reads CASSGTSAKTQYF. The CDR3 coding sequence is TGTGCCAGCAGTGGGACTAGCGCGAAGACCCAGTACTTC.

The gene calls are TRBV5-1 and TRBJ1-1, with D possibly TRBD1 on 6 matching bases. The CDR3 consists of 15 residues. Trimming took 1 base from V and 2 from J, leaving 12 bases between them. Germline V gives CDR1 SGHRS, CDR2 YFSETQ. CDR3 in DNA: TGCGCCAGCAGCTTGTCCGGGACACAAAACACTGAAGCTTTCTTT. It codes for CASSLSGTQNTEAFF.

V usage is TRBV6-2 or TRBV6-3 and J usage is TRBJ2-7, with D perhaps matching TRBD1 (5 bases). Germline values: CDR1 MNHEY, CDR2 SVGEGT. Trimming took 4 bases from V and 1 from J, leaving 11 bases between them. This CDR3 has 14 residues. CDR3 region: CASSFAGSSYEQYF. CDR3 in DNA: TGTGCCAGCAGTTTTGCAGGGTCATCCTACGAGCAGTACTTC.

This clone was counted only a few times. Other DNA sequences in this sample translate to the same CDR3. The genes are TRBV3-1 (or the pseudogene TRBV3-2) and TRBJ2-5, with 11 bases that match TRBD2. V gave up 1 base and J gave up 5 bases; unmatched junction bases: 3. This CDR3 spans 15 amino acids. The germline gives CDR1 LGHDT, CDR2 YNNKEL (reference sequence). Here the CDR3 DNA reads TGTGCCAGCAGCCAAGGCGGGACTAGCGGCGAGACCCAGTACTTC. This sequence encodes CASSQGGTSGETQYF.

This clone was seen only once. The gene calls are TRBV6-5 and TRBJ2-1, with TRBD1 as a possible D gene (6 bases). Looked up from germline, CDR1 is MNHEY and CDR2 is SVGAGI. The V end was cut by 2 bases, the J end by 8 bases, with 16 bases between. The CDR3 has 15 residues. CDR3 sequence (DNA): TGTGCCAGCAGTTACGCCCCCCCAGGGGCGGATGAGCAGTTCTTC. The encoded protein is CASSYAPPGADEQFF.

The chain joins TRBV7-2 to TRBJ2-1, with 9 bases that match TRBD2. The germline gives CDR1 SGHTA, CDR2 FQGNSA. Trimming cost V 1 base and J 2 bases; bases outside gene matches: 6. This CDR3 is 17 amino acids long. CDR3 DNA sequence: TGTGCCAGCAGCTTAGGTCTAGCGGGACGGACCTACAATGAGCAGTTCTTC. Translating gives CASSLGLAGRTYNEQFF. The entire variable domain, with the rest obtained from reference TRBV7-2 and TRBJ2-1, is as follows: GAGVSQSPSNKVTEKGKDVELRCDPISGHTALYWYRQSLGQGLEFLIYFQGNSAPDKSGLPSDRFSAERTGGSVSTLTIQRTQQEDSAVYLCASSLGLAGRTYNEQFFGPGTRLTVL.

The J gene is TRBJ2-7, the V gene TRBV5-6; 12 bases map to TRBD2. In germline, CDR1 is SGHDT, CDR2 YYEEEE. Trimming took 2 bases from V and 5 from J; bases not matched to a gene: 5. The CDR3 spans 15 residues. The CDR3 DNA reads TGTGCCAGCAGCTTTGGTCTAGCGGGAGGGGACGAGCAGTACTTC. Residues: CASSFGLAGGDEQYF. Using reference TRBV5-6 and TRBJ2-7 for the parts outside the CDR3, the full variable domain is DAGVTQSPTHLIKTRGQQVTLRCSPKSGHDTVSWYQQALGQGPQFIFQYYEEEERQRGNFPDRFSGHQFPNYSSELNVNALLLGDSALYLCASSFGLAGGDEQYFGPGTRLTVT.

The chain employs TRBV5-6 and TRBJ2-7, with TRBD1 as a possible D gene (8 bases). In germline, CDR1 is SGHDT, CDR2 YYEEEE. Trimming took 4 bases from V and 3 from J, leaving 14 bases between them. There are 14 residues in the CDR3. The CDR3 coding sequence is TGTGCCAGCAGCACGGACAGGGAGGGCTACGAGCAGTACTTC. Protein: CASSTDREGYEQYF.

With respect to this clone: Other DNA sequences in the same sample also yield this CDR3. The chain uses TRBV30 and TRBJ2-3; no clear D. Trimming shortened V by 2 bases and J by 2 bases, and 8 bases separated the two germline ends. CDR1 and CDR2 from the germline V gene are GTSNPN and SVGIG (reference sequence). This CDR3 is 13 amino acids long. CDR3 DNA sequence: TGTGCCTGGAGTCGACTCGACACAGATACGCAGTATTTT. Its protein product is CAWSRLDTDTQYF.

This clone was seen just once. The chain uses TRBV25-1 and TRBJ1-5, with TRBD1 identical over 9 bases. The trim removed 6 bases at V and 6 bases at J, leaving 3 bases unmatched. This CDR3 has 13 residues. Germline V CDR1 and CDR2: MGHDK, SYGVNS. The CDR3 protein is CASSGGQGQPQHF. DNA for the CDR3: TGTGCCAGCAGCGGGGGACAGGGTCAGCCCCAGCATTTT.

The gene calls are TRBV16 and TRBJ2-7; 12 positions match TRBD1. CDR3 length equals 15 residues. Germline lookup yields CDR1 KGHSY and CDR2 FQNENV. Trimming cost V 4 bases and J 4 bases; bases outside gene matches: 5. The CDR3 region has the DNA TGTGCCAGCAGCCCCCCGGGACAGGGGGCGTACGAGCAGTACTTC. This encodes CASSPPGQGAYEQYF. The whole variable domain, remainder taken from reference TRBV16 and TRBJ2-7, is GEEVAQTPKHLVRGEGQKAKLYCAPIKGHSYVFWYQQVLKNEFKFLISFQNENVFDETGMPKERFSAKCLPNSPCSLEIQATKLEDSAVYFCASSPPGQGAYEQYFGPGTRLTVT.

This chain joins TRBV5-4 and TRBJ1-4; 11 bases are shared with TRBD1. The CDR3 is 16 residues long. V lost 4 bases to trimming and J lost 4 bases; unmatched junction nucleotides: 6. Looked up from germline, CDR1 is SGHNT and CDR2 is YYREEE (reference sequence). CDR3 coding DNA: TGTGCCAGCAGCGCCGGGACAGGGGGATTTAATGAAAAACTGTTTTTT. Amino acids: CASSAGTGGFNEKLFF.

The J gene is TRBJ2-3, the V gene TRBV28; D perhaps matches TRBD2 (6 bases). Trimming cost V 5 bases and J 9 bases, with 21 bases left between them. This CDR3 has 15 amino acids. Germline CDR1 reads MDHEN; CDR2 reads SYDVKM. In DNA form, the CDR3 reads TGTGCCAGCAGTCCGCCCCCGACTAGAAAAGGAACGCAGTATTTT. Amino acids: CASSPPPTRKGTQYF.

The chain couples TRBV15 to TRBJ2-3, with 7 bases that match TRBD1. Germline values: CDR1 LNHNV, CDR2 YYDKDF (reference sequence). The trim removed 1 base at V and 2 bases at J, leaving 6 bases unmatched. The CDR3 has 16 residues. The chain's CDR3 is CATSRGRDRVTDTQYF. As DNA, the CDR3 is TGTGCCACCAGCAGAGGACGGGACAGAGTCACAGATACGCAGTATTTT.